This T cell receptor (beta chain) was obtained from a study of PD-L1 blockade in urothelial cancer. Germline V gives CDR1 SGHTA, CDR2 FQGNSA. Trimming shortened V by 5 bases and J by 0 bases, and 9 bases separated the two germline ends. The CDR3 is made up of 14 amino acids. General study findings and limits: In blood at 3 weeks, tumor-associated clones expanded more among patients with durable benefit.

The time point was: pretreatment peripheral blood. Generated by immunoSEQ multiplex PCR, the TCRdb table keeps only in-frame clones and is missing some. The top ten hold about a sixth of the sample, which has 37,000 or so clones, approximately 80% seen once. With regard to this clone: Its antigen is not known.

The receptor comes from a man aged 60 to 69 with urothelial cancer. The rearrangement uses TRBV7-2 and TRBJ2-3, with a tentative D call TRBD2 (6 bases). Here the sequenced sample was PBMCs, taken around atezolizumab (anti-PD-L1) treatment. CDR3 in amino acids: CASSRDWSTDTQYF. The CDR3 nucleotides read TGTGCCAGCAGCCGGGACTGGAGCACAGATACGCAGTATTTT. Full variable domain (outside the CDR3, taken from reference TRBV7-2 and TRBJ2-3): GAGVSQSPSNKVTEKGKDVELRCDPISGHTALYWYRQSLGQGLEFLIYFQGNSAPDKSGLPSDRFSAERTGGSVSTLTIQRTQQEDSAVYLCASSRDWSTDTQYFGPGTRLTVL.